The 12 T cell receptor beta chains listed next were all sequenced from one sample in a study of T cells after yellow fever vaccination (dated by TCRdb to the late 2010s). The library was made by 5' RACE. The sample was run on an Illumina NovaSeq 6000. TCRdb reworked the public reads: Q25 trimming with fastp, MiXCR clone assembly, productive beta chains retained. One record per CDR3 amino acid sequence lists the most common genes and DNA. The sample table contains roughly 400,000 distinct CDR3 sequences; only one count was recorded for around 20% of them. The biggest ten clones account for roughly a sixth of the sample. What the treatment or condition label conveys for this sample: live attenuated yellow fever vaccine strain. The material was PBMCs, obtained before the yellow fever booster vaccination. These TCRs come from a man younger than 30 who received the YFV17D yellow fever vaccine.

J is TRBJ2-1 and V is TRBV7-2, with D perhaps being TRBD1 or TRBD2 (5 bases each). V dropped 5 bases and J dropped 0 bases, with 17 bases sitting between them. The CDR3 covers 17 residues. CDR1 and CDR2 (germline): SGHTA, FQGNSA. The CDR3, as DNA: TGTGCCAGCAGCCACCGGGACGACCCTAGCTCCTACAATGAGCAGTTCTTC. This gives the protein CASSHRDDPSSYNEQFF.

This clonotype was counted a few times. The V gene is TRBV4-1, the J gene TRBJ2-1; 8 positions agree with TRBD1. CDR3 length: 15 residues. CDR1 is MGHRA and CDR2 is YSYEKL in the germline V gene. V trimming: 4 bases; J trimming: 7 bases; junction bases outside the gene matches: 9. The DNA of the CDR3 is TGCGCCAGCAGCCTGCCAGGGGGCGCGAGGAATGAGCAGTTCTTC. It yields the protein CASSLPGGARNEQFF.

A few counts support this clonotype. The V gene is TRBV20-1, the J gene TRBJ1-6; D is possibly TRBD1 (6 bases). Germline-derived CDR1 and CDR2 are DFQATT and SNEGSKA (reference sequence). V lost 4 bases, J lost 7 bases, and 14 bases lay in between. The CDR3 runs to 14 residues. This CDR3 reads CSAKQGRRNSPLHF. CDR3 nucleotides: TGCAGTGCTAAACAGGGCCGGAGGAATTCACCCCTCCACTTT.

This sequence joins TRBV7-9 and TRBJ2-2; 14 bases are a match to TRBD2. The J segment lost 1 base and the V segment lost 5 bases, leaving 3 bases of the junction unmatched. The CDR3 sequence is 17 residues long. Looked up from germline, CDR1 is SEHNR and CDR2 is FQNEAQ (reference sequence). The CDR3 loop reads CASSGGLAGENTGELFF. The CDR3 DNA sequence: TGTGCCAGCAGCGGGGGACTAGCGGGGGAGAACACCGGGGAGCTGTTTTTT.

This clonotype was counted between two and nine times. The chain uses TRBV6-2 or TRBV6-3 and TRBJ2-7; no definite D call. V gave up 2 bases and J gave up 2 bases, with 10 bases separating them. Germline V lookup: CDR1 MNHEY, CDR2 SVGEGT. This CDR3 comprises 14 residues. The CDR3 bases are TGTGCCAGCAGTTACGGTGACTGGGCCTACGAGCAGTACGTC. Protein: CASSYGDWAYEQYV.

This clonotype was recorded many times. The J gene is TRBJ2-5, the V gene TRBV7-9; 9 bases are shared with TRBD1. The CDR3 runs to 14 residues. V lost 4 bases, J lost 5 bases, and 5 bases stayed unmatched. CDR1 is SEHNR and CDR2 is FQNEAQ in the germline V gene (reference sequence). The chain's CDR3 is CASSSTGTGETQYF. The CDR3 DNA follows: TGTGCCAGCAGCTCCACCGGGACAGGGGAGACCCAGTACTTC.

The chain combines TRBV6-2 or TRBV6-3 with TRBJ1-5, with D unclear. Trimming shortened V by 7 bases and J by 1 base, and 8 bases separated the two germline ends. This CDR3 region has 13 residues. The germline V gene encodes CDR1 MNHEY and CDR2 SVGEGT. The CDR3 protein is CASTRLSNQPQHF. The CDR3 nucleotides are TGTGCCAGCACTCGGTTAAGCAATCAGCCCCAGCATTTT.

V gene TRBV20-1 combines with J gene TRBJ2-5, with D unclear. In germline, CDR1 is DFQATT, CDR2 SNEGSKA (reference sequence). The V and J ends lost 5 bases and 2 bases respectively, with 9 bases between them. The CDR3 has 12 amino acids. CDR3 region: CSAPDPQETQYF. CDR3 nucleotide sequence: TGCAGTGCTCCGGACCCGCAAGAGACCCAGTACTTC.

The rearrangement uses TRBV5-1 and TRBJ2-1; 7 nucleotides agree with TRBD2. Germline lookup yields CDR1 SGHRS and CDR2 YFSETQ. V shed 0 bases and J 8 bases; nucleotides not matched to a gene: 5. The CDR3 extends over 14 amino acids. CDR3 amino acids: CASSLVVAGHEQFF. DNA for the CDR3: TGCGCCAGCAGCTTGGTGGTAGCGGGCCATGAGCAGTTCTTC.

The gene calls are TRBV2 and TRBJ2-3, with TRBD1 matching 7 bases. Germline CDR1 reads SNHLY; CDR2 reads FYNNEI. With V trimmed by 2 bases and J by 0 bases, 5 bases remained unmatched. This CDR3 is 16 amino acids long. The CDR3 coding sequence is TGTGCCAGCAGTGAATGGGGGACAGAGAGCACAGATACGCAGTATTTT. Its protein product is CASSEWGTESTDTQYF. The variable domain in full, completed from reference TRBV2 and TRBJ2-3, reads EPEVTQTPSHQVTQMGQEVILRCVPISNHLYFYWYRQILGQKVEFLVSFYNNEISEKSEIFDDQFSVERPDGSNFTLKIRSTKLEDSAMYFCASSEWGTESTDTQYFGPGTRLTVL.

The J gene is TRBJ2-7, the V gene TRBV7-2; the match to TRBD2 covers 12 bases. Looked up from germline, CDR1 is SGHTA and CDR2 is FQGNSA. CDR3 length equals 18 residues. V lost 1 base and J lost 3; bases outside the gene matches: 10. This chain's CDR3 is CASSLGVLAGGPNYEQYF. The CDR3 DNA reads as TGTGCCAGCAGCTTAGGGGTCCTAGCGGGGGGGCCAAACTACGAGCAGTACTTC.

This clonotype has just a few counts. The chain combines TRBV19 with TRBJ1-6; 7 bases agree with TRBD1. V dropped 4 bases and J dropped 10; count of bases not matched to a gene: 10. The germline CDR1 and CDR2 sequences are LNHDA and SQIVND (reference sequence). The CDR3 totals 15 residues. The CDR3 loop reads CASSTDRDVGSPLHF. The DNA of the CDR3 is TGTGCCAGTAGTACCGACAGGGACGTCGGGTCACCCCTCCACTTT.